One sample yielded the 10 T cell receptor beta chains listed below, sequenced in a study of blood T cell repertoires in COVID-19. The data were produced by immunoSEQ multiplex PCR, yet TCRdb's version contains in-frame clones alone and is incomplete. This table has about 330,000 clones, around 87% appearing once. The sample comprised PBMCs or T cells enriched from blood (not recorded which). The receptors stem from a woman aged 30 to 39 who had recovered from COVID-19.

V usage is TRBV19 and J usage is TRBJ1-5, with 9 bases matching TRBD1. Germline trimming cut 4 bases from V and 11 bases from J; bases unmatched to any gene: 15. This CDR3 region has 16 residues. Germline V gene data show CDR1 as LNHDA and CDR2 as SQIVND (reference sequence). In DNA, the CDR3 is TGTGCCAGTAGTAACCCAGGGGACAGGGAAGTGGTGGCCCAGCATTTT. It translates to CASSNPGDREVVAQHF.

CDR3 sequence: CASSQSYFPGVYNEQFF. The CDR3 nucleotides read TGCGCCAGCAGCCAGTCGTATTTTCCAGGGGTCTACAATGAGCAGTTCTTC. This sequence joins TRBV4-3 and TRBJ2-1; D perhaps matches TRBD1 (6 bases). From germline, CDR1 is LGHNA and CDR2 YSLEER. The V and J ends lost 3 bases and 3 bases respectively, with 18 bases between them. The CDR3 runs 17 residues.

The chain combines TRBV12-3 or TRBV12-4 with TRBJ1-2; TRBD1 matches 9 bases. The CDR3 consists of 13 residues. Trimming at V came to 6 bases and at J to 8 bases, leaving 7 bases not matched to a gene. The CDR3 DNA is TGTGCCAGCAGCGCCTGGACAGGGGTCGGCTACACCTTC. This encodes CASSAWTGVGYTF.

The V call is TRBV6-6, the J call TRBJ2-7; a possible D gene is TRBD1 (6 bases). Trimming removed 8 bases at V and 1 base at J, with 21 bases between. There are 16 residues in the CDR3. Germline V gene sequence: CDR1 MNHNY, CDR2 SVGAGI (reference sequence). The DNA for the CDR3 is TGTGCCAGCGGCTACAGGGAAGCCGATATGTCCTACGAGCAGTACTTC. This translates into CASGYREADMSYEQYF.

The genes are TRBV11-2 and TRBJ2-1, with 8 bases that match TRBD2. This CDR3 is 17 amino acids long. The trim removed 5 bases at V and 7 bases at J, leaving 16 bases unmatched. The V gene's germline CDR1 is SGHAT and CDR2 FQNNGV. CDR3: CASSLRAGGWSRNEQFF. The DNA of the CDR3 is TGTGCCAGCAGCCTTCGGGCGGGGGGATGGTCGAGAAATGAGCAGTTCTTC.

The chain joins TRBV15 to TRBJ1-5; no clear D. The V gene's germline CDR1 is LNHNV and CDR2 YYDKDF (reference sequence). Between the trimmed V and J ends, which lost 0 bases and 9 bases, there was a span of 6 bases. CDR3 length equals 12 residues. CDR3 sequence reads: CATSREAWPQHF. CDR3 sequence (DNA): TGTGCCACCAGCAGAGAAGCCTGGCCCCAGCATTTT. The whole variable domain, filled in from reference TRBV15 and TRBJ1-5, reads DAMVIQNPRYQVTQFGKPVTLSCSQTLNHNVMYWYQQKSSQAPKLLFHYYDKDFNNEADTPDNFQSRRPNTSFCFLDIRSPGLGDTAMYLCATSREAWPQHFGDGTRLSIL.

The chain uses TRBV6-5 and TRBJ1-6, with 7 bases lining up with TRBD1. V shed 4 bases, J shed 5 bases, and the junction held 5 bases outside the gene matches. This CDR3 contains 15 residues. Germline CDR1 is MNHEY and CDR2 is SVGAGI. CDR3 bases: TGTGCCAGCAGTTTCTACAGGGGAAATAATTCACCCCTCCACTTT. Its translation is CASSFYRGNNSPLHF.

The chain is built from TRBV29-1 and TRBJ1-4; D call uncertain. The V end was cut by 5 bases, the J end by 6 bases, with 16 bases between. CDR1 and CDR2 (germline): SQVTM, ANQGSEA. The CDR3 has 14 residues. The CDR3 sequence is CSVRPRLMDEKLFF. The CDR3 region has the DNA TGCAGCGTTCGCCCGCGGTTAATGGATGAAAAACTGTTTTTT.

The V call is TRBV10-3, the J call TRBJ2-7; 7 bases line up with TRBD2. The V segment lost 6 bases and the J segment 4 bases; nucleotides outside the gene matches: 6. The V gene's germline CDR1 is ENHRY and CDR2 SYGVKD. The CDR3 totals 13 residues. CDR3 loop: CAIRGSGVYEQYF. CDR3 DNA: TGTGCCATCAGGGGAAGCGGGGTATACGAGCAGTACTTC.

The CDR3 DNA sequence: TGTGCCAGTAGTCCTGGTGTCCCGGGCACTGAAGCTTTCTTT. Its protein product is CASSPGVPGTEAFF. The rearrangement uses TRBV19 and TRBJ1-1, with D unclear. Deletions cut 5 bases from V and 4 bases from J, with 14 bases between. Germline V gives CDR1 LNHDA, CDR2 SQIVND (reference sequence). This CDR3 is 14 amino acids long.